This record covers a single TCR beta chain. Here immunoSEQ multiplex PCR was the method, and the copy in TCRdb shows in-frame clones only, minus some. This sample has 650,000 to 800,000 clones, with about two thirds found just once. The data belong to a study of shared clonotypes between healthy human individuals. Study-level information: Participating donors consisted of two women and a few men aged 18 to 49. Each donor's CD8 memory used one plate, CD8 naive two, each CD4 subset three.

CDR1 is LNHDA, CDR2 SQIVND, per germline (reference sequence). The CDR3 extends over 13 amino acids. Trimming removed 5 bases at V and 3 bases at J, with 5 bases between. This chain joins TRBV19 and TRBJ2-6; D call uncertain. The origin of this receptor is a woman between 25 and 40 years old in good health. Source material: memory CD4+ T cells sorted from blood. Stated subset: CD45RA-negative fraction. This CDR3 reads CASSPGGANVLTF. Here the CDR3 DNA reads TGTGCCAGTAGTCCCGGTGGGGCCAACGTCCTGACTTTC.